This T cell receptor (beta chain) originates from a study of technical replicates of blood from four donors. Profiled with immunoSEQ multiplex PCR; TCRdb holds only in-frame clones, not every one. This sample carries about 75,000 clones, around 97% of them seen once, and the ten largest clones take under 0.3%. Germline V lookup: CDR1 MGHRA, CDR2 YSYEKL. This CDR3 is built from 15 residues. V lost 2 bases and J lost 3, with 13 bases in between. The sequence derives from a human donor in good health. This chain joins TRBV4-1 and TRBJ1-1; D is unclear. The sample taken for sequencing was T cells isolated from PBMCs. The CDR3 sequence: CASSQYTAQDTEAFF. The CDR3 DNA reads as TGCGCCAGCAGCCAATACACAGCCCAAGACACTGAAGCTTTCTTT.